The 16 T cell receptor beta chains given below trace back to one sample, sequenced in a study of cytomegalovirus exposure and HLA in healthy donors. Researchers ran the PCR with 60 Vbeta and 13 Jbeta primers. The repertoire was sequenced with immunoSEQ multiplex PCR; TCRdb's copy has only in-frame clones and lacks some. This repertoire shows roughly 74,000 clones, 78% found once; its top ten account for approximately 1.6%. The sample comprised PBMCs. These receptors originate from a man aged 35 to 55 in good health and CMV-seronegative.

This clone was picked up a small number of times. The V and J genes are TRBV11-2 and TRBJ1-5; D perhaps matches TRBD1 (5 bases). The CDR3 has 15 residues. CDR1 and CDR2 (germline): SGHAT, FQNNGV. V dropped 5 bases and J dropped 7 bases, with 18 bases sitting between them. This chain's CDR3 is CASSHESGGLQPQHF. Here the CDR3 DNA reads TGTGCCAGCAGCCACGAATCGGGGGGTTTACAGCCCCAGCATTTT.

The chain uses TRBV29-1 and TRBJ2-3; 7 bases are a match to TRBD2. Trimming removed 7 bases from V and 2 bases from J; junction bases left unmatched: 9. This CDR3 is built from 14 residues. CDR1 is SQVTM, CDR2 ANQGSEA, per germline. Written as DNA, the CDR3 is TGCAGCGGCTTTGCGGGAGTGGTCACAGATACGCAGTATTTT. Encoded protein: CSGFAGVVTDTQYF.

This chain joins TRBV6-1 and TRBJ2-1, with 10 bases that match TRBD2. This CDR3 has 14 residues. The ends lost 4 bases at V and 7 bases at J; junction bases unmatched: 4. Germline V gene lookup returns CDR1 MNHNS and CDR2 SASEGT. The CDR3 DNA reads TGTGCCAGCAGTGTGGCTAGCGGGAGTAATGAGCAGTTCTTC. Amino acids: CASSVASGSNEQFF.

This chain joins TRBV5-1 and TRBJ1-1; D is perhaps TRBD1 (5 bases). The CDR3 covers 16 residues. The V and J ends lost 0 bases and 0 bases respectively, with 12 bases between them. Per the germline V gene, CDR1 is SGHRS and CDR2 is YFSETQ. The CDR3 sequence is CASSLGAGLMNTEAFF. The CDR3 DNA reads as TGCGCCAGCAGCTTGGGGGCGGGACTGATGAACACTGAAGCTTTCTTT.

CDR3 sequence: CASSDRGLETQYF. The CDR3 DNA sequence: TGTGCCAGTAGCGACAGGGGTCTCGAGACCCAGTACTTC. The J gene is TRBJ2-5, the V gene TRBV19; 8 bases agree with TRBD1. This CDR3 region has 13 residues. Looked up from germline, CDR1 is LNHDA and CDR2 is SQIVND (reference sequence). The V gene end was trimmed by 6 bases and the J gene end by 5 bases; junction bases not matched to a gene: 5. Combining the CDR3 with reference TRBV19 and TRBJ2-5 gives the whole variable domain DGGITQSPKYLFRKEGQNVTLSCEQNLNHDAMYWYRQDPGQGLRLIYYSQIVNDFQKGDIAEGYSVSREKKESFPLTVTSAQKNPTAFYLCASSDRGLETQYFGPGTRLLVL.

V gene TRBV7-9 combines with J gene TRBJ1-2; D unresolved. There are 13 residues in the CDR3. Germline CDR1 reads SEHNR; CDR2 reads FQNEAQ (reference sequence). Trimming stripped 5 bases from V and 3 bases from J, with 10 bases between. The CDR3 nucleotides read TGTGCCAGCAGCCGCGTAGCCGACTATGGCTACACCTTC. Protein product: CASSRVADYGYTF.

The rearrangement links TRBV7-2 to TRBJ1-1, with a possible D match to TRBD1 (5 bases). This CDR3 region has 14 residues. V was trimmed by 3 bases and J by 4 bases, leaving 12 bases between them. Germline values: CDR1 SGHTA, CDR2 FQGNSA. The chain's CDR3 is CASSFGGRGTEAFF. CDR3 nucleotides: TGTGCCAGCAGCTTCGGGGGTCGGGGCACTGAAGCTTTCTTT.

This clone was seen more than once but under ten times. The J gene is TRBJ2-2, the V gene TRBV7-8; D possibly corresponds to TRBD2 (6 bases). V gave up 2 bases and J gave up 6 bases, with 13 bases separating them. Per the germline V gene, CDR1 is SGHVS and CDR2 is FQNEAQ. This CDR3 has 15 residues. The CDR3 spells CASSLRREGSGELFF. In DNA form, the CDR3 reads TGTGCCAGCAGCTTAAGGCGGGAAGGGTCCGGGGAGCTGTTTTTT.

This chain joins TRBV5-4 and TRBJ2-1; possibly TRBD2 for D (6 bases). Germline-derived CDR1 and CDR2 are SGHNT and YYREEE (reference sequence). V lost 6 bases to trimming and J lost 1 base, with 14 bases between them. The CDR3 runs 15 residues. The CDR3: CASTLATRSYNEQFF. CDR3 nucleotide sequence: TGTGCCAGCACCCTGGCGACTAGATCCTACAATGAGCAGTTCTTC. Full variable domain (outside the CDR3, taken from reference TRBV5-4 and TRBJ2-1): ETGVTQSPTHLIKTRGQQVTLRCSSQSGHNTVSWYQQALGQGPQFIFQYYREEENGRGNFPPRFSGLQFPNYSSELNVNALELDDSALYLCASTLATRSYNEQFFGPGTRLTVL.

This clone was seen a single time. The chain combines TRBV9 with TRBJ2-2, with TRBD2 identical over 11 bases. CDR1 is SGDLS and CDR2 is YYNGEE in the germline V gene. This CDR3 is 15 amino acids long. Trimming removed 4 bases from V and 3 bases from J; junction bases left unmatched: 2. The CDR3 DNA is TGTGCCAGCAGCAAACTAGCGGGAGACACCGGGGAGCTGTTTTTT. Protein: CASSKLAGDTGELFF.

This clone was counted between two and nine times. The rearrangement links TRBV7-2 to TRBJ1-1, with TRBD1 identical over 10 bases. Per germline, CDR1 SGHTA and CDR2 FQGNSA. V lost 5 bases and J lost 8; bases outside the gene matches: 5. CDR3 length: 13 amino acids. The DNA of the CDR3 is TGTGCCAGCAGCCCAGACAGGGGGCGCGAAGCTTTCTTT. Amino acid sequence: CASSPDRGREAFF.

The chain joins TRBV5-1 to TRBJ2-2, with TRBD2 matching over 13 bases. This CDR3 has 16 residues. CDR1 and CDR2 from the germline V gene are SGHRS and YFSETQ. V trimming: 4 bases; J trimming: 6 bases; junction bases outside the gene matches: 6. CDR3 DNA: TGCGCCAGCAGCATACTAGCGGGAGGGCCGTCCGGGGAGCTGTTTTTT. Translation: CASSILAGGPSGELFF.

This clone was seen a handful of times. The chain links TRBV7-9 to TRBJ2-6, with D tentatively TRBD2 (5 bases). This CDR3 has 14 residues. With 2 bases removed from V and 9 bases from J, the gap between germline ends came to 11 bases. Per the germline V gene, CDR1 is SEHNR and CDR2 is FQNEAQ (reference sequence). CDR3 nucleotide sequence: TGTGCCAGCAGCTTACCGGGGTGGGTCAACGTCCTGACTTTC. The encoded protein is CASSLPGWVNVLTF.

This chain joins TRBV30 and TRBJ1-5; tentative D call: TRBD1 (5 bases). CDR1 is GTSNPN and CDR2 is SVGIG in the germline V gene (reference sequence). The length of the CDR3 is 15 residues. V was shortened by 4 bases and J by 4 bases, with 17 bases between the two germline ends. This CDR3 is CAWTPLGGENQPQHF. The CDR3 DNA reads TGTGCCTGGACTCCTTTGGGAGGGGAGAATCAGCCCCAGCATTTT.

The CDR3 reads CASSTGGSPLHF. In DNA form, the CDR3 reads TGTGCCAGCAGTACCGGGGGATCACCCCTCCACTTT. The rearrangement joins TRBV6-6 to TRBJ1-6, with TRBD1 as a possible D gene (5 bases). Germline V gene sequence: CDR1 MNHNY, CDR2 SVGAGI (reference sequence). CDR3 size: 12 residues. Trimming stripped 5 bases from V and 10 bases from J, with 9 bases between.

The genes are TRBV7-3 and TRBJ2-1; maybe TRBD2 (5 bases). The V end was cut by 4 bases, the J end by 5 bases, with 15 bases between. The germline CDR1 and CDR2 sequences are SGHTA and FQGTGA. This CDR3 comprises 15 residues. CDR3 protein: CASSSLAKRNNEQFF. In DNA form, the CDR3 reads TGTGCCAGCAGCTCCCTGGCAAAGCGGAACAATGAGCAGTTCTTC.